This T cell receptor (beta chain) was sequenced during a study of Graves' ophthalmopathy and Graves' hyperthyroidism. Study-wide findings and caveats: A majority of expanded thyroid clonotypes exceeding 0.001 frequency were likewise present in blood.

This clonotype showed up many times. Its antigen is not known. Germline values: CDR1 SEHNR, CDR2 FQNEAQ (reference sequence). Trimming cost V 6 bases and J 1 base, with 9 bases left between them. The CDR3 has 14 residues. RNA transcripts were the source from which TCR beta CDR3 regions were amplified. HTBI primers were employed in first-round RT-PCR, then a second-round multiplex PCR followed. TCRdb independently ran MiXCR on the multiplex PCR reads; one entry per CDR3 protein. Of around 600,000 distinct CDR3 sequences in the sample, more than 40% are singletons; the top ten hold 2.5% to 3.5%. Diagnosis was based on clinical symptoms, serum thyroxine, TRAb, thyroid ultrasound and orbital computed tomography.

What was sequenced was peripheral blood. The chain joins TRBV7-9 to TRBJ2-2, with D hard to call. This TCR derives from an adult man with Graves' ophthalmopathy. CDR3 sequence (DNA): TGTGCCAGCAGGGTAACGGAGAACACCGGGGAGCTGTTTTTT. Translating it yields CASRVTENTGELFF. Full variable domain (remainder filled in from reference TRBV7-9 and TRBJ2-2): DTGVSQNPRHKITKRGQNVTFRCDPISEHNRLYWYRQTLGQGPEFLTYFQNEAQLEKSRLLSDRFSAERPKGSFSTLEIQRTEQGDSAMYLCASRVTENTGELFFGEGSRLTVL.